This entry is about one T cell receptor beta chain. V lost 3 bases to trimming and J lost 2 bases; unmatched junction nucleotides: 2. This CDR3 has 14 residues. Germline assignment: CDR1 SGHKS and CDR2 YYEKEE (reference sequence). In the study's own analysis: Estimation of nucleated cell counts was performed using reference gene primer amplification. Profiled with immunoSEQ multiplex PCR; TCRdb holds only in-frame clones, not every one. V, J and clone size are taken as reported in that table, and D and trimming were inferred from the DNA itself. The data show approximately 360,000 clones, around nine tenths seen once. The entry originates in a study of blood T cell repertoires in COVID-19.

The chain links TRBV5-5 to TRBJ2-3, with TRBD2 identical over 8 bases. Sequencing input: PBMCs or T cells enriched from blood (not recorded which). This TCR came from a woman in her 30s with acute COVID-19. The CDR3 spells CASSSGGTTDTQYF. CDR3 DNA: TGTGCCAGCAGCTCGGGAGGGACCACAGATACGCAGTATTTT.